The TCR beta chain under discussion was sequenced for a study of blood T cells in healthy people across ages. Whole-study results and caveats: PBMCs left unsorted prevented a conclusive naive versus antigen-experienced comparison. Measured against age, TCR beta diversity per million T cells decreased in a roughly linear manner.

Per sample, extraction of total RNA gave at least 5.5 micrograms in every case. Germline-derived CDR1 and CDR2 are SEHNR and FQNEAQ (reference sequence). The CDR3 consists of 13 residues. Trimming shortened V by 3 bases and J by 13 bases, and 18 bases separated the two germline ends. A remark on this clonotype: Its antigen is undetermined.

Primers used in a second PCR of roughly 7 to 11 cycles were a sample-barcoded 5' primer and a J-beta primer mix. TCRdb ran MiXCR on the 5' RACE reads and lists one entry per CDR3 protein. The sample has more than 800,000 distinct CDR3 sequences; less than 35% are singletons. J is TRBJ1-1 and V is TRBV7-9, with D perhaps TRBD1 (5 bases). The receptor was derived from an elderly woman in good health. The sequenced sample consisted of blood. CDR3 loop: CASSFLQGNGVFF. CDR3 nucleotides: TGTGCCAGCAGCTTCCTGCAGGGTAACGGAGTTTTCTTT.